This T cell receptor beta chain came from a study of type 1 and type 2 diabetes patients. Study background: CD4+ or CD8+ T cells were positively selected from PBMCs with microbeads. Study-wide points: Some HECs seen only in T1D might also appear in more T2D or control samples.

PCR was run on genomic DNA. Multiplex PCR with 30 forward and 13 reverse primers amplified the TCR beta CDR3. TCRdb re-derived calls from the multiplex PCR reads in MiXCR, one entry per CDR3 protein. The table shows fewer than 300,000 distinct CDR3 sequences, with over 45% occurring only once. CDR1 and CDR2 (germline): SGHTA, FQGNSA. The CDR3 extends over 16 amino acids. The V segment lost 5 bases and the J segment 2 bases; nucleotides outside the gene matches: 8. Diabetic patients met standard criteria for type 1 or type 2 diabetes. Approximately 9.1 milliliters of peripheral blood were collected from each participant. Comment on this clonotype: The antigen remains unidentified.

The source of this sequence is a man aged 18-30 years with type 2 diabetes. The specimen sequenced was peripheral blood mononuclear cells (PBMCs). V is TRBV7-2 and J is TRBJ1-3, with 8 positions matching TRBD1. The DNA of the CDR3 is TGTGCCAGCAGCCCGGACAGGGACTACGCTGGAAACACCATATATTTT. Its protein product is CASSPDRDYAGNTIYF.